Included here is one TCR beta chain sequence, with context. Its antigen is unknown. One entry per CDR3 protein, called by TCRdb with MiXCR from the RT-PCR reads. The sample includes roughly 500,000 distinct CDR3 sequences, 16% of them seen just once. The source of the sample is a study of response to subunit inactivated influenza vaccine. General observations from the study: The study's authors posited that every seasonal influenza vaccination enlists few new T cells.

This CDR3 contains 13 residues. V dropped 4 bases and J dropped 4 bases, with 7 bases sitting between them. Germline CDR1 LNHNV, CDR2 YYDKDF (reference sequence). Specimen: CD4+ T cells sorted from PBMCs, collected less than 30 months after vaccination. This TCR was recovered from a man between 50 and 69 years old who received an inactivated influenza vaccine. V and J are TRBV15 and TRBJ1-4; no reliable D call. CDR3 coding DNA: TGTGCCACCAGCATCGCCCTTAATGAAAAACTGTTTTTT. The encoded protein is CATSIALNEKLFF. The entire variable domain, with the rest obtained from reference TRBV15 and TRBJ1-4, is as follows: DAMVIQNPRYQVTQFGKPVTLSCSQTLNHNVMYWYQQKSSQAPKLLFHYYDKDFNNEADTPDNFQSRRPNTSFCFLDIRSPGLGDTAMYLCATSIALNEKLFFGSGTQLSVL.